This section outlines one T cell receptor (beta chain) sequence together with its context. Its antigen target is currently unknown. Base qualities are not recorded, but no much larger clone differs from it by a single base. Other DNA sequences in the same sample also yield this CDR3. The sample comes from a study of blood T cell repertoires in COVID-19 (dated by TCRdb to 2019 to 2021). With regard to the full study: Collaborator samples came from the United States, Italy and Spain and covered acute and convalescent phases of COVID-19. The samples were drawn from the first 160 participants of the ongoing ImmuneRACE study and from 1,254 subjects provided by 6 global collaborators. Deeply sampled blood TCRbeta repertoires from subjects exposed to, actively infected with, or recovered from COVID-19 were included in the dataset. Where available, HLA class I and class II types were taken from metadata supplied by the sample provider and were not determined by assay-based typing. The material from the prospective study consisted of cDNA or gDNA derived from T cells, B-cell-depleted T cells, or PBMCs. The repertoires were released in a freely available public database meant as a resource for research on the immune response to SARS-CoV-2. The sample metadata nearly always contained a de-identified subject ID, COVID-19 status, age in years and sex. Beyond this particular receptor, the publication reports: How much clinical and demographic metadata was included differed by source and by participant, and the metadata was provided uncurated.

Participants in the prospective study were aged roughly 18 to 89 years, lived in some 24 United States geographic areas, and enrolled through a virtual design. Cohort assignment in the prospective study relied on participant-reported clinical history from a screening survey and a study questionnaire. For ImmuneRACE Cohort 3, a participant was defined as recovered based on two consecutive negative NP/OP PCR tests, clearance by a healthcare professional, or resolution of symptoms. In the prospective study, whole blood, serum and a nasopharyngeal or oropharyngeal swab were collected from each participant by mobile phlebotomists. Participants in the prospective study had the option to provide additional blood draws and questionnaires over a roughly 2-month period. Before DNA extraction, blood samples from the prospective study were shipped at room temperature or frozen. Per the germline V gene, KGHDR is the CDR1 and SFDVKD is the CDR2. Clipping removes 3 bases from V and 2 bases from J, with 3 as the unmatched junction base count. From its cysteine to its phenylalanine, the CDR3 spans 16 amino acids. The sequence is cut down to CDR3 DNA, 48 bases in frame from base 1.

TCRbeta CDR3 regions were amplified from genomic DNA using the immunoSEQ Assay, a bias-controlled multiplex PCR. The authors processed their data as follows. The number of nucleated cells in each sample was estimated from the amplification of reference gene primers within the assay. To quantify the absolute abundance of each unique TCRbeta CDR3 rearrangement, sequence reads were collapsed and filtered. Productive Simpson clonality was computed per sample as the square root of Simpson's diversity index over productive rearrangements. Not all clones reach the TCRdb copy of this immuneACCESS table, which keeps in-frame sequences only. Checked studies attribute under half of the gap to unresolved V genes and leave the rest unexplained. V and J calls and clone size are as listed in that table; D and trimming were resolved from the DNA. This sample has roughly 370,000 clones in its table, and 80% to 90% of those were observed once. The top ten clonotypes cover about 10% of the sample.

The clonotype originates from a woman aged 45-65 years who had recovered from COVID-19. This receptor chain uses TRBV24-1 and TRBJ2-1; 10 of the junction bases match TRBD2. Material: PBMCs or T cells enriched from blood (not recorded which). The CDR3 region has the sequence CATSDPSGGTYNEQFF. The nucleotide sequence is TGTGCCACCAGTGATCCTAGCGGGGGAACCTACAATGAGCAGTTCTTC.